The present T cell receptor beta chain was sequenced within a study of T cells after yellow fever vaccination. The overall study: Fractions of limited cellularity were prepared by means of SMART-Seq v4 Ultra Low Input.

This clonotype showed up many times. Antigen: not known. General study points: After the booster, roughly 96% of CD4 and roughly nine tenths of CD8 primary-response clones were re-detected.

The V and J ends lost 4 bases and 0 bases, in that order; junction bases with no gene match: 3. Germline loops: CDR1 SGHRS, CDR2 YFSETQ. The CDR3 spans 15 residues. MiXCR was run by TCRdb on the 5' RACE reads, yielding one entry per CDR3 protein. The sample carries around 140,000 distinct CDR3 sequences, 7.7% recorded once. The sequence derives from a man under 40 who received the YFV17D yellow fever vaccine. The sample consisted of CD4+ T cells sorted from PBMCs, taken 5 days after the yellow fever booster vaccination. J is TRBJ2-1 and V is TRBV5-1; 8 bases are a match to TRBD2. The CDR3 here is CASSPTSASYNEQFF. The CDR3 coding sequence is TGCGCCAGCAGCCCGACTAGCGCCTCCTACAATGAGCAGTTCTTC.